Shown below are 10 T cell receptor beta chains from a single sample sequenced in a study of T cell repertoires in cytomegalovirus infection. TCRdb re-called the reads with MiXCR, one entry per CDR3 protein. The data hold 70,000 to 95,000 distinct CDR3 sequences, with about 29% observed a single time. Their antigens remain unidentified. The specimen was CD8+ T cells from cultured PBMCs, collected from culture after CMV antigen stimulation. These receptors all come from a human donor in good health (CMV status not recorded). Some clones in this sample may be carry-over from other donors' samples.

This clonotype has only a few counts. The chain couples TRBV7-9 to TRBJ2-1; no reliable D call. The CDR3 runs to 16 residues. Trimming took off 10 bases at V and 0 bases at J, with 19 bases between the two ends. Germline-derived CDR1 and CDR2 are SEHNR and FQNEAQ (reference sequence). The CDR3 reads CAILSSAIHSYNEQFF. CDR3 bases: TGTGCCATCCTCAGTTCTGCCATCCACTCCTACAATGAGCAGTTCTTC.

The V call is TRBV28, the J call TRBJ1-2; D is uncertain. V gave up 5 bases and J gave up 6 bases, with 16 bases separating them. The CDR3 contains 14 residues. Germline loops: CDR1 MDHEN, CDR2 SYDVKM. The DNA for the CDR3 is TGTGCCAGCAGTGCCGCCGGGCCCTTAGATGGCTACACCTTC. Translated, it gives CASSAAGPLDGYTF.

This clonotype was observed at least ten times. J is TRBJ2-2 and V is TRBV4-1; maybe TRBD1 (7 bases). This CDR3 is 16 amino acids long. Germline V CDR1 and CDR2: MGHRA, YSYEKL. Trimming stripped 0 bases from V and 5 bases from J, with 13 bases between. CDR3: CASSQDDRAGTGELFF. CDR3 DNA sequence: TGCGCCAGCAGCCAAGATGACAGGGCGGGGACCGGGGAGCTGTTTTTT.

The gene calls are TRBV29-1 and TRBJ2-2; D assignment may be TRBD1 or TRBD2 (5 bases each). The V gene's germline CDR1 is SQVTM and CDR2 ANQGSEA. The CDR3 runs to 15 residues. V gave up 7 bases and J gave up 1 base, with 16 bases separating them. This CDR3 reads CSAFVWGKNTGELFF. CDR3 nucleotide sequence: TGCAGCGCCTTCGTCTGGGGGAAGAACACCGGGGAGCTGTTTTTT.

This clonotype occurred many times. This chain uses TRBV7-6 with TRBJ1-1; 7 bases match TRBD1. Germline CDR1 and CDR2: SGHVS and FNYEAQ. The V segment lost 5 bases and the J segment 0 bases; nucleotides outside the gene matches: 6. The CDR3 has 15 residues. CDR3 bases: TGTGCCAGCAGCCCTGCAGGGGGAATGAACACTGAAGCTTTCTTT. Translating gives CASSPAGGMNTEAFF.

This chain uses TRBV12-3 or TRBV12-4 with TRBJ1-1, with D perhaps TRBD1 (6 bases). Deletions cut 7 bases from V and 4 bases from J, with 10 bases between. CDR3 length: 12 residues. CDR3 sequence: CASILGATEAFF. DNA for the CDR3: TGTGCCAGCATCCTGGGGGCCACTGAAGCTTTCTTT.

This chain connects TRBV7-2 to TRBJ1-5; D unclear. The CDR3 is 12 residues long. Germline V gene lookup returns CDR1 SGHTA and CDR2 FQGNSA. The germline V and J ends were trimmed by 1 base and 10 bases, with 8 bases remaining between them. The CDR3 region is CASSLVGDPQHF. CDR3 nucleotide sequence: TGTGCCAGCAGCTTAGTGGGAGACCCCCAGCATTTT.

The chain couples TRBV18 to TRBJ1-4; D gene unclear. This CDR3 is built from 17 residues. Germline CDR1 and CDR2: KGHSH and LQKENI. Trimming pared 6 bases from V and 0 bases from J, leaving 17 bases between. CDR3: CASSTFFQLPTNEKLFF. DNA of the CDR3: TGTGCCAGCTCGACCTTTTTTCAGCTTCCAACTAATGAAAAACTGTTTTTT. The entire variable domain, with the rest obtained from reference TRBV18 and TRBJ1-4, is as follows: NAGVMQNPRHLVRRRGQEARLRCSPMKGHSHVYWYRQLPEEGLKFMVYLQKENIIDESGMPKERFSAEFPKEGPSILRIQQVVRGDSAAYFCASSTFFQLPTNEKLFFGSGTQLSVL.

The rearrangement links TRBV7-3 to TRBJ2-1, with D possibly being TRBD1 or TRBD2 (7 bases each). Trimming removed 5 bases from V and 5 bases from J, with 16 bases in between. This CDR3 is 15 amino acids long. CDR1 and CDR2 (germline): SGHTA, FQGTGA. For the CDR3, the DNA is TGTGCCAGCAGCCGGGAGGCAGGGGGAAACAATGAGCAGTTCTTC. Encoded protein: CASSREAGGNNEQFF.

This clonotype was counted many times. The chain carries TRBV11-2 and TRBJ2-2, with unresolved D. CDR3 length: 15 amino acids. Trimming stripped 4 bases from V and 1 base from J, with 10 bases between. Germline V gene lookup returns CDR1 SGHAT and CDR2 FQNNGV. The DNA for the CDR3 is TGTGCCAGCAGCTATACGGCAGGGAACACCGGGGAGCTGTTTTTT. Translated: CASSYTAGNTGELFF.